This TCR beta chain was captured in a study of T cell responses to AZD1222 COVID-19 vaccine. Findings and limits, study-wide: The repertoires were collected only after the peak T cell response. Donors were mostly white British, more females; clonal diversity possibly underestimated. Only five to seven AZD1222 recipients tested seropositive at baseline.

For this clone: What it recognizes is unknown.

This table comes from immunoSEQ multiplex PCR, and its TCRdb copy is limited to in-frame clones, with some not included. The data show about 120,000 clones, with roughly nine tenths seen just once and 7.5% held by the top ten. Germline lookup yields CDR1 LGHDT and CDR2 YNNKEL (reference sequence). V was clipped by 5 bases and J by 5 bases; unmatched bases: 7. The CDR3 extends over 14 amino acids. The input for sequencing was peripheral blood, taken on day 0 of AZD1222 vaccination. The J gene is TRBJ1-2, the V gene TRBV3-1 (or the pseudogene TRBV3-2); TRBD1 agrees at 8 bases. The TCR comes from an adult in good health. The CDR3 DNA follows: TGTGCCAGCAGCGAGCAACAGGGGGGGTATGGCTACACCTTC. As protein: CASSEQQGGYGYTF.